This T cell receptor beta chain is drawn from a study of CD8+ T cells in alopecia areata. Notes on the study in general: Normal scalp showed lower clonality than lesional scalp, especially alopecia totalis/universalis. Tofacitinib significantly brought down scalp clonality and expanded CD8+ clones among top 100. Unlike in mice, where it was clearer, TCR sharing across patients was less clear, possibly HLA-related.

Investigators isolated RNA and reverse transcribed it into cDNA to act as the sequencing template. TCRdb keeps only in-frame clones here, not all; method: immunoSEQ multiplex PCR. Of about 190,000 clones in the sample, roughly 60% are singletons; the top ten hold around 0.92%. Sample treatment: oral pan-JAK inhibitor, 5-10 mg twice daily. Peripheral blood and lesional scalp punch biopsies were taken from alopecia areata patients. About this clone: Its antigen is unidentified.

Germline CDR1 is GTSNPN and CDR2 is SVGIG (reference sequence). The germline V and J ends were trimmed by 3 bases and 4 bases, with 18 bases remaining between them. This CDR3 region has 15 residues. The clonotype was recovered from a human donor with alopecia areata. This chain connects TRBV30 to TRBJ1-1; a possible D gene is TRBD1 (6 bases). The specimen comprised CD4+ T cells sorted from blood, sampled at week 24, from a patient treated with tofacitinib. This CDR3 reads CAWRGIQGRGTEAFF. The CDR3 DNA follows: TGTGCCTGGAGGGGGATCCAGGGGCGGGGCACTGAAGCTTTCTTT.